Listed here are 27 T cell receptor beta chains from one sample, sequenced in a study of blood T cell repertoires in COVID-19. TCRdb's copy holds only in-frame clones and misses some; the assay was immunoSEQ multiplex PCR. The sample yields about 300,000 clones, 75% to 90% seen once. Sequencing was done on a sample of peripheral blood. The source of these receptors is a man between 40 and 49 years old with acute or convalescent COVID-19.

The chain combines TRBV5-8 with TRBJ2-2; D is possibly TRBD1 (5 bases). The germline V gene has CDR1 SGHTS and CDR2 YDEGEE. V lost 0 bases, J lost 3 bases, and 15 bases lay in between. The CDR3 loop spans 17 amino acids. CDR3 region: CASSLGQSYWDTGELFF. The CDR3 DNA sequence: TGTGCCAGCAGCTTGGGACAGTCCTATTGGGACACCGGGGAGCTGTTTTTT.

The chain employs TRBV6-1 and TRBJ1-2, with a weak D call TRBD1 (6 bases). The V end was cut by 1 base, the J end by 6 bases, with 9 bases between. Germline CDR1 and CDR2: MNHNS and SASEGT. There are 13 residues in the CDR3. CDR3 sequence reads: CASSEEGGNGYTF. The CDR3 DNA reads TGTGCCAGCAGTGAAGAAGGGGGTAATGGCTACACCTTC.

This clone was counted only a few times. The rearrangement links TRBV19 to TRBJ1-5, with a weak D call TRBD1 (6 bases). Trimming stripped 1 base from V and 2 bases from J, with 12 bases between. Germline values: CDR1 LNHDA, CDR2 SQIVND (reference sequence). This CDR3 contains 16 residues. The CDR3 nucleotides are TGTGCCAGTAGTATAGCCGCCGAGGGGGGCAATCAGCCCCAGCATTTT. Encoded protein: CASSIAAEGGNQPQHF.

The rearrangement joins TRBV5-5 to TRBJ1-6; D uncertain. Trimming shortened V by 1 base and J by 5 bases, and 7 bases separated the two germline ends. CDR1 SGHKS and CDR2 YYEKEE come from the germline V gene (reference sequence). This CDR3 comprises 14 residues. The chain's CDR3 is CASSLIQDNSPLHF. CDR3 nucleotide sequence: TGTGCCAGCAGCTTGATTCAGGATAATTCACCCCTCCACTTT. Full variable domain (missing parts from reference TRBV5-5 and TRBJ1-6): DAGVTQSPTHLIKTRGQQVTLRCSPISGHKSVSWYQQVLGQGPQFIFQYYEKEERGRGNFPDRFSARQFPNYSSELNVNALLLGDSALYLCASSLIQDNSPLHFGNGTRLTVT.

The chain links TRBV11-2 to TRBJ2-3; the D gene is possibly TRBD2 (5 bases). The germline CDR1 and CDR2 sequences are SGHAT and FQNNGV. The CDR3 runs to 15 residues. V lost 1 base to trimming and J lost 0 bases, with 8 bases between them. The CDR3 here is CASSLASPSTDTQYF. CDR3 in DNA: TGTGCCAGCAGCTTAGCTAGCCCTAGCACAGATACGCAGTATTTT.

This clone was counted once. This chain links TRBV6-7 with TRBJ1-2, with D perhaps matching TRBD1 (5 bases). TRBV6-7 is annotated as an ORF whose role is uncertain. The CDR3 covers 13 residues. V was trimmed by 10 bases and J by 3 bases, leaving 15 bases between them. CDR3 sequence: CATLGQVDYGYTF. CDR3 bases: TGTGCCACCCTGGGGCAGGTCGACTATGGCTACACCTTC.

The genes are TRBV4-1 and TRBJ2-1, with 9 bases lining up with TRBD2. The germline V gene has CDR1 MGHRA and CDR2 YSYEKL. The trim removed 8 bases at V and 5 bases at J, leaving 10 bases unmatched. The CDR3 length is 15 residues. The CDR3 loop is CASGTAGGWDNEQFF. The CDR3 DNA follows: TGCGCCAGCGGAACTGCGGGGGGGTGGGACAATGAGCAGTTCTTC.

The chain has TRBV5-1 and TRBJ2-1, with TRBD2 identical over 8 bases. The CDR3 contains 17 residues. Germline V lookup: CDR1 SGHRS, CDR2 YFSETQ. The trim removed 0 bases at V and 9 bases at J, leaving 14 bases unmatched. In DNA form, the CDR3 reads TGCGCCAGCAGCTTGGCCGGGGGGGCGCTCCTGCCTGGTGAGCAGTTCTTC. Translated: CASSLAGGALLPGEQFF.

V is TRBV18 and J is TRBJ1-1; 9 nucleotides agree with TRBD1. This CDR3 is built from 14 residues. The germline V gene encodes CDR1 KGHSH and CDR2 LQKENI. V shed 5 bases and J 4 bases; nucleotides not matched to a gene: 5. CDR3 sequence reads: CASSTTGGSTEAFF. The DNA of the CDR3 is TGTGCCAGCTCAACGACAGGGGGTAGCACTGAAGCTTTCTTT.

The CDR3 region is CASSRIPGQGTNEQFF. In nucleotides, the CDR3 is TGTGCCAGCAGTCGTATACCGGGACAGGGTACCAATGAGCAGTTCTTC. This sequence joins TRBV27 and TRBJ2-1; 9 bases fit TRBD1. Germline-derived CDR1 and CDR2 are MNHEY and SMNVEV (reference sequence). Germline trimming cut 5 bases from V and 6 bases from J; bases unmatched to any gene: 11. This CDR3 is built from 16 residues.

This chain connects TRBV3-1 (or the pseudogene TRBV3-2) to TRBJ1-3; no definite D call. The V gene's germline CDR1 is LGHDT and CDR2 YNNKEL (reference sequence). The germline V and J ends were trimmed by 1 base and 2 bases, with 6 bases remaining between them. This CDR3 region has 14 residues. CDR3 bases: TGTGCCAGCAGCCAAGGAGAAGCTGGAAACACCATATATTTT. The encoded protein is CASSQGEAGNTIYF.

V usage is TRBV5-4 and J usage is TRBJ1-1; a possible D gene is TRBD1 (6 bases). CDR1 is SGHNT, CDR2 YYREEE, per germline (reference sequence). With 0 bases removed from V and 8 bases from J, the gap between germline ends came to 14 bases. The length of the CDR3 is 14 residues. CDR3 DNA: TGTGCCAGCAGCTTGGTTGGGCAGGGGACCGAAGCTTTCTTT. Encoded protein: CASSLVGQGTEAFF.

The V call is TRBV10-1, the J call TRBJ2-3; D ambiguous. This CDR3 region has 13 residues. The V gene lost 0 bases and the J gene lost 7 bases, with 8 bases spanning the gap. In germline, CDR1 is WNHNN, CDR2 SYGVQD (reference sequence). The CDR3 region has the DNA TGCGCCAGCAGTGAGTCAGGAGAATATACGCAGTATTTT. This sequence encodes CASSESGEYTQYF.

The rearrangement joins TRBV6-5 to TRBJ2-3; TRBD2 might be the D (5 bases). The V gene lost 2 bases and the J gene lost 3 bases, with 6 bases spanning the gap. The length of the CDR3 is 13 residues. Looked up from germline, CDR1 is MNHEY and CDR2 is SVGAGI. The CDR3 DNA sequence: TGTGCCAGCAGTTACCCGGGGACAGATACGCAGTATTTT. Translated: CASSYPGTDTQYF.

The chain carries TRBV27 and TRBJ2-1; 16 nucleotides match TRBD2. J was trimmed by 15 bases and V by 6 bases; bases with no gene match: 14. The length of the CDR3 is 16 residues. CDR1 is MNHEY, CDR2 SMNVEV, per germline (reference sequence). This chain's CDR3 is CASSPVRGTSGGDRFF. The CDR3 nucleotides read TGTGCCAGCAGCCCCGTCAGAGGGACTAGCGGGGGGGACCGGTTCTTC.

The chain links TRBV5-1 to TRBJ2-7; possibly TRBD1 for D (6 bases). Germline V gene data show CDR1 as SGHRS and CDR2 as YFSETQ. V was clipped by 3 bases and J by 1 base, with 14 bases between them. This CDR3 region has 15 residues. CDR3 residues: CASSYRTGQSYEQYF. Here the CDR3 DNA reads TGCGCCAGCAGCTACCGAACCGGACAGTCCTACGAGCAGTACTTC.

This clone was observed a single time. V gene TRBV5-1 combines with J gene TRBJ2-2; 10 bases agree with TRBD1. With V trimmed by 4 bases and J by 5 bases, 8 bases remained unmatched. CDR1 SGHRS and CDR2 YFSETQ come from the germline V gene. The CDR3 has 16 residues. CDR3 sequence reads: CASSPPGTGETGELFF. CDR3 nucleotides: TGCGCCAGCAGCCCCCCGGGGACAGGGGAAACCGGGGAGCTGTTTTTT.

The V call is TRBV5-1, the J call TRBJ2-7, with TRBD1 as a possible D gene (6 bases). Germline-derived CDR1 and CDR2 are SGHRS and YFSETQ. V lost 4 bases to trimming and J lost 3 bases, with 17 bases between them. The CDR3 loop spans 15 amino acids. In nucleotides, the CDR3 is TGCGCCAGCAGCACCGAGACAGGAGTTTACTACGAGCAGTACTTC. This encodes CASSTETGVYYEQYF.

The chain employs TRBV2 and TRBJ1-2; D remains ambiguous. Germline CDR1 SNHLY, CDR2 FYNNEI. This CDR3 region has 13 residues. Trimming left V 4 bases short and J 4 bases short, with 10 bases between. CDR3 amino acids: CASSAPPVYGYTF. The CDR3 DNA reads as TGTGCCAGCAGTGCCCCGCCGGTCTATGGCTACACCTTC.

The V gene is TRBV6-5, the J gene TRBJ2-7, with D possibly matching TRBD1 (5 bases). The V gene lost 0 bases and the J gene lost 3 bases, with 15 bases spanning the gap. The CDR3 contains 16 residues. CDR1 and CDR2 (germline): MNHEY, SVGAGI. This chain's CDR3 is CASSYSAHPGFYEQYF. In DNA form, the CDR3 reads TGTGCCAGCAGTTACTCGGCTCACCCAGGGTTCTACGAGCAGTACTTC.

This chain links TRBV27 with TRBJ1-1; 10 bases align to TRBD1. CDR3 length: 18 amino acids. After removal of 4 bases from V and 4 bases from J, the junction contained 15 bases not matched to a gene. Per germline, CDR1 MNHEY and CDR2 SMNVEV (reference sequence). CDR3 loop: CASSSDRDRGWHCTEAFF. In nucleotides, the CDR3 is TGTGCCAGCAGTTCTGACCGGGACAGGGGATGGCATTGCACTGAAGCTTTCTTT.

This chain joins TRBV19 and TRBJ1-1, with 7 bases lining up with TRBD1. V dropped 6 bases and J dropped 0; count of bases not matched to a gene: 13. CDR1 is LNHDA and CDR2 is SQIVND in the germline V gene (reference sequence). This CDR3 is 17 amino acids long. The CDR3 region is CASSRDRRQGLNTEAFF. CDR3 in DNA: TGTGCCAGTAGCCGTGACAGAAGACAGGGCTTGAACACTGAAGCTTTCTTT.

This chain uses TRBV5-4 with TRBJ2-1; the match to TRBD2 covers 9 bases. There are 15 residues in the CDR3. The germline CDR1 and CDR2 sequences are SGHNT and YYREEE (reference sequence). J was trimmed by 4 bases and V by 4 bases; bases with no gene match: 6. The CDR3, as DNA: TGTGCCAGCAGCCCCGTACTAGCGGGTTACAATGAGCAGTTCTTC. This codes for CASSPVLAGYNEQFF.

The CDR3 coding sequence is TGTGCCAGCAGCTTAACGGGCGGGACAGGGGGGATCAATGAGCAGTTCTTC. This encodes CASSLTGGTGGINEQFF. This rearrangement joins TRBV7-3 to TRBJ2-1; 11 bases line up with TRBD1. Germline CDR1 is SGHTA and CDR2 is FQGTGA. Trimming cost V 0 bases and J 6 bases; bases outside gene matches: 7. CDR3 size: 17 residues.

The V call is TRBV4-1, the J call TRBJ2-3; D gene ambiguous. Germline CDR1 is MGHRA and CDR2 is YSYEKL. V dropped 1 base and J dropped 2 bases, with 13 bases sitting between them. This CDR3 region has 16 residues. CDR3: CASSQVDPAATDTQYF. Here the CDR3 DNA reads TGCGCCAGCAGCCAAGTTGACCCGGCGGCCACAGATACGCAGTATTTT.

CDR3 sequence reads: CASTRTGSDSPLHF. The CDR3, as DNA: TGTGCCAGCACCCGGACAGGGTCGGATTCACCCCTCCACTTT. The chain employs TRBV6-5 and TRBJ1-6, with TRBD1 matching over 8 bases. Germline CDR1 MNHEY, CDR2 SVGAGI. The CDR3 covers 14 residues. V lost 7 bases, J lost 8 bases, and 7 bases stayed unmatched.

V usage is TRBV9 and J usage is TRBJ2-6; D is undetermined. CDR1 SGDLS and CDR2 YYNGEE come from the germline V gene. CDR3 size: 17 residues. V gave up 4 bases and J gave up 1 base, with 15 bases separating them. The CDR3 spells CASSLSSFESGANVLTF. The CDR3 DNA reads TGTGCCAGCAGCCTATCAAGTTTCGAGTCTGGGGCCAACGTCCTGACTTTC. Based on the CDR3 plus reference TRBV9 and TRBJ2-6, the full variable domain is DSGVTQTPKHLITATGQRVTLRCSPRSGDLSVYWYQQSLDQGLQFLIQYYNGEERAKGNILERFSAQQFPDLHSELNLSSLELGDSALYFCASSLSSFESGANVLTFGAGSRLTVL.